This T cell receptor (beta chain) was retrieved from a study of T-cell reconstitution after alpha-beta-depleted transplantation in children (dated by TCRdb to the mid-2010s). Context from the whole study: Using TCR repertoire profiling, the study followed T-cell immune reconstitution in a quantitative way in children after TCRalphabeta/CD19-depleted allogeneic hematopoietic cell transplantation.

The sample's treatment or condition label, in plain terms: allogeneic hematopoietic cell transplantation with graft depleted of TCRalphabeta T cells and CD19 B cells. The children who served as transplant recipients had been given grafts of TCRalphabeta/CD19-depleted allogeneic hematopoietic cells. This clonotype was seen more than once but under ten times. Its cognate antigen has yet to be identified. No much larger clone is present one base from it, and per-base qualities are unavailable. Measured from the cysteine to the phenylalanine, the CDR3 is 16 residues long. CDR3 DNA is the only sequence kept; it has 48 bases, read in frame from the first base. V is pruned by 0 bases and J by 2 bases, leaving 6 bases of the junction without a gene match. According to the germline V gene, CDR1 reads SGDLS and CDR2 reads YYNGEE. Receptors were amplified or captured by PCR. The sequencing machine was an Illumina HiSeq 2500. To normalize quantification of the TCRbeta repertoire, the TCR libraries were built with molecular barcoding that relied on unique molecular identifiers. Using fastp trimming at Q25 and MiXCR clonotype assembly, TCRdb reanalyzed the public sequencing data and kept in-frame beta chains. Rows merge per CDR3 protein into single entries with the most common DNA and genes. This sample lists about 300,000 distinct CDR3 sequences; 10% were detected once. Around 7.5% of the sample lies in the top ten.

The paper's findings and limits, for the study overall: The high TCRbeta diversity at day 60 in some patients was ascribed to recipient T cells and intrathymic progenitors that had survived conditioning. Apparently early alphabetaT-cell count recovery about two months after transplant reportedly relied on only several hundred rapidly expanded clones derived from non-depleted graft cells. Hyperexpanded clone frequencies declined over subsequent months; after one year, T-cell counts and TCRbeta diversity were mostly attributed to newly produced T cells.

This chain is built from TRBV9 and TRBJ2-7; 9 bases in between match TRBD2. The receptor comes from a boy under two years old with acute myeloid leukemia, due to receive a stem cell transplant. The sample was PBMCs, taken before TCRalphabeta/CD19-depleted stem cell transplant. The bases are TGTGCCAGCAGCGTAGGTAGCGGGGGTCGAACCTACGAGCAGTACTTC. This gives the protein CASSVGSGGRTYEQYF.